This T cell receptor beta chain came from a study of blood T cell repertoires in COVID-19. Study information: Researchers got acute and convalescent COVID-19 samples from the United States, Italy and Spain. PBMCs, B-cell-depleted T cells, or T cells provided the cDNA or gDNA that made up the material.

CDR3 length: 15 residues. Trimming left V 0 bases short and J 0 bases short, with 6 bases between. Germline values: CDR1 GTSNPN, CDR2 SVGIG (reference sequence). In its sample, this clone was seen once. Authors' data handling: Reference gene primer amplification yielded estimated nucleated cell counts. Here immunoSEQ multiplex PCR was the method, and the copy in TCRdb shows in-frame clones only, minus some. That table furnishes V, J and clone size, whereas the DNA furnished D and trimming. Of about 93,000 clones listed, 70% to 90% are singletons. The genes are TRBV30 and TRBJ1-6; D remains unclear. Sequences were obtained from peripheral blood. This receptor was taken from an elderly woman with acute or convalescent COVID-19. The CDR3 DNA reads TGTGCCTGGAGTGTAGGGAGCTCCTATAATTCACCCCTCCACTTT. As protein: CAWSVGSSYNSPLHF.